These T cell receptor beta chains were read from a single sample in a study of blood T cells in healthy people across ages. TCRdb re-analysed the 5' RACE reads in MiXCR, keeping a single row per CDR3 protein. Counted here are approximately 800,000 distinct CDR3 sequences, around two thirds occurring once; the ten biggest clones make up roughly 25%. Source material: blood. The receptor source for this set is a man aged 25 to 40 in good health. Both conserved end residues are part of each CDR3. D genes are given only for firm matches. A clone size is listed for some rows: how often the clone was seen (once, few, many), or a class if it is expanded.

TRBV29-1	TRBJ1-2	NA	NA	CSVERYGYTF	TGCAGCGTAGAGCGCTATGGCTACACCTTC
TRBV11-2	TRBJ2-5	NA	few	CASSSGASRQETQYF	TGTGCCAGCAGCTCGGGGGCTTCCCGACAAGAGACCCAGTACTTC
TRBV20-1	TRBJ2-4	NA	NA	CSARDPRVYKNIQYF	TGCAGTGCTAGAGATCCCAGGGTGTACAAAAACATTCAGTACTTC
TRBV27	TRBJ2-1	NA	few	CASSLWLPTSYNEQFF	TGTGCCAGCAGTTTATGGCTCCCTACCTCCTACAATGAGCAGTTCTTC
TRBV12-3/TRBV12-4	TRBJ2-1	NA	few	CASSPPFVPREQFF	TGTGCCAGCAGTCCCCCTTTTGTCCCCCGGGAGCAGTTCTTC
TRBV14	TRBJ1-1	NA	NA	CASSQGVLTEAFF	TGTGCCAGCAGCCAAGGGGTTCTCACTGAAGCTTTCTTT
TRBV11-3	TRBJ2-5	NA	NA	CASSLVGLGRPAQYF	TGTGCCAGCAGCTTAGTAGGTTTGGGGAGACCGGCCCAGTACTTC
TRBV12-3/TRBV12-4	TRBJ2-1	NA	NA	CASSLQPFEQFF	TGTGCCAGCAGTTTACAGCCGTTTGAGCAGTTCTTC
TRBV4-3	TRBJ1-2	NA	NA	CASSQGSTDQIYGYTF	TGCGCCAGCAGCCAAGGTTCGACAGATCAGATCTATGGCTACACCTTC
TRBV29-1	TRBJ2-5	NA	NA	CSVEEDTGGAGVEQYF	TGCAGCGTTGAAGAAGATACCGGGGGTGCGGGTGTGGAGCAGTACTTC
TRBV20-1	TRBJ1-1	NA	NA	CSASGSMNTEAFF	TGCAGTGCTTCGGGTTCCATGAACACTGAAGCTTTCTTT
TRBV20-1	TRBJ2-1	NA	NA	CSAFPTVNPYNEQFF	TGCAGTGCTTTCCCGACGGTTAATCCCTACAATGAGCAGTTCTTC
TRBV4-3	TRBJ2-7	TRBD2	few	CASSQLAGDSYEQYF	TGCGCCAGCAGCCAACTAGCGGGGGACTCCTACGAGCAGTACTTC
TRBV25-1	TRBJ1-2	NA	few	CASLGRGYTF	TGTGCCAGCCTCGGGAGGGGCTACACCTTC
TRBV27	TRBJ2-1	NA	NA	CASSLHGSYNEQFF	TGTGCCAGCAGTTTACACGGTTCCTACAATGAGCAGTTCTTC
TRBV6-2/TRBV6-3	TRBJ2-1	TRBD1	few	CASRSDRGIYNEQFF	TGTGCCAGCAGATCTGACAGGGGTATCTACAATGAGCAGTTCTTC
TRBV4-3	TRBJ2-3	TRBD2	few	CASSQRAAGGADTQYF	TGCGCCAGCAGCCAACGGGCAGCGGGGGGGGCAGATACGCAGTATTTT
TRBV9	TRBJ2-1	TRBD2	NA	CASSVMGLAGVSNEQFF	TGTGCCAGCAGCGTCATGGGACTAGCGGGGGTCTCGAATGAGCAGTTCTTC
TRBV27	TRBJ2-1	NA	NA	CASSPGPDSYYNEQFF	TGTGCCAGCAGCCCTGGGCCCGACAGTTACTACAATGAGCAGTTCTTC
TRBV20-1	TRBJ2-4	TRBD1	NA	CSARLGQIEYF	TGCAGTGCTAGATTGGGACAGATAGAGTACTTC
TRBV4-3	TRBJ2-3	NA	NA	CASSQALAGFTDTQYF	TGCGCCAGCAGCCAAGCACTGGCGGGGTTCACAGATACGCAGTATTTT
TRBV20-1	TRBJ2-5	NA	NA	CSPNGGQETQYF	TGCAGTCCAAATGGGGGGCAGGAGACCCAGTACTTC
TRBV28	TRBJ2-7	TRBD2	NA	CASSLPLAGGYYEQYF	TGTGCCAGCAGTTTGCCCCTAGCGGGGGGATACTACGAGCAGTACTTC
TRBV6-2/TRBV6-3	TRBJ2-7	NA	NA	CASSYKDYEQYF	TGTGCCAGCAGTTACAAAGACTACGAGCAGTACTTC
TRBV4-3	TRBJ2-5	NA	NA	CASSQVVDVVGTQYF	TGCGCCAGCAGCCAGGTCGTGGACGTGGTGGGGACCCAGTACTTC
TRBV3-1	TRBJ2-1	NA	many	CASSQDRDTYNEQFF	TGTGCCAGCAGCCAAGATCGGGACACGTACAATGAGCAGTTCTTC
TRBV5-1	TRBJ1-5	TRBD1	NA	CASSYRGPVVQPQHF	TGCGCCAGCAGCTACAGGGGGCCCGTTGTTCAGCCCCAGCATTTT
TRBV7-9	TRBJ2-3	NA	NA	CASVGTVGWADTQYF	TGTGCCAGCGTCGGGACGGTTGGATGGGCAGATACGCAGTATTTT
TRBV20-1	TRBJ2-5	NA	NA	CSASPAFGRQETQYF	TGCAGTGCTAGTCCCGCGTTTGGCAGACAAGAGACCCAGTACTTC
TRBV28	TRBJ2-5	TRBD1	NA	CASRAGQGGETQYF	TGTGCCAGCAGAGCCGGACAGGGAGGCGAGACCCAGTACTTC
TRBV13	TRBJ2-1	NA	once	CASSPRPDEQFF	TGTGCCAGCAGCCCCCGGCCGGATGAGCAGTTCTTC
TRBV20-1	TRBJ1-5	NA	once	CSAGTHSNQPQHF	TGCAGTGCCGGAACCCATAGCAATCAGCCCCAGCATTTT
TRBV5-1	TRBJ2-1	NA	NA	CASSLAGGQPWNEQFF	TGCGCCAGCAGCTTGGCCGGGGGACAGCCTTGGAATGAGCAGTTCTTC
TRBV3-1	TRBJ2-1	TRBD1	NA	CASSPDRAEGEQFF	TGTGCCAGCAGCCCGGACAGGGCTGAGGGTGAGCAGTTCTTC
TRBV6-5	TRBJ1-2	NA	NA	CASSYSEGRGYTF	TGTGCCAGCAGTTACTCCGAGGGGAGAGGCTACACCTTC
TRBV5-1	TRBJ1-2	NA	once	CASSLSPGTHYGYTF	TGCGCCAGCAGCTTGTCTCCAGGGACTCACTATGGCTACACCTTC
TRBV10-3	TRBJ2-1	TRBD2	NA	CAISYEGSGGADEQFF	TGTGCCATCAGTTATGAAGGAAGCGGGGGGGCGGATGAGCAGTTCTTC
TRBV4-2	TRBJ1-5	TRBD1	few	CASSQEGGTGGQPQHF	TGTGCCAGCAGCCAAGAGGGTGGTACAGGGGGTCAGCCCCAGCATTTT
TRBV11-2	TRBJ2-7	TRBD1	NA	CASSLLTGGLDEQYF	TGTGCCAGCAGCTTATTGACAGGGGGCTTGGACGAGCAGTACTTC
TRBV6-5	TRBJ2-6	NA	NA	CASSYFGLSRSGANVLTF	TGTGCCAGCAGTTACTTCGGCCTATCCCGCTCTGGGGCCAACGTCCTGACTTTC
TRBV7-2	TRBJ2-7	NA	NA	CACSFSPSGLSYEQYF	TGTGCCTGCAGCTTCTCTCCCTCGGGACTCTCCTACGAGCAGTACTTC
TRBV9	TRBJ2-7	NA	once	CASSFDRYNEQYF	TGTGCCAGCAGCTTTGACAGGTACAATGAGCAGTACTTC
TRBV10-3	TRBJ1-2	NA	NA	CTISAASGDYGYTF	TGTACCATCAGTGCAGCTTCAGGGGACTATGGCTACACCTTC
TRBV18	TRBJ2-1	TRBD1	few	CASSPPRTGSNNEQFF	TGTGCCAGCTCACCACCCCGGACAGGGTCTAACAATGAGCAGTTCTTC
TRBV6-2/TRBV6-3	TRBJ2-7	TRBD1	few	CASSYPGQGTHEQYF	TGTGCCAGCAGTTATCCGGGACAGGGGACCCACGAGCAGTACTTC
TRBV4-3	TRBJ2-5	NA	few	CASSQESGTYQETQYF	TGCGCCAGCAGCCAAGAAAGTGGGACTTACCAAGAGACCCAGTACTTC
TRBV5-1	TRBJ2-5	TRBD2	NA	CASSLASGGLEEQYF	TGCGCCAGCAGCTTGGCTAGCGGGGGACTAGAAGAGCAGTACTTC
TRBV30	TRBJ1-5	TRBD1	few	CAWSAMEGAGQPQHF	TGTGCCTGGAGTGCTATGGAGGGGGCTGGTCAGCCCCAGCATTTT
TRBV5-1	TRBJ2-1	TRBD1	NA	CVSSFGTGRGNEQFF	TGCGTCAGCAGCTTCGGGACAGGGAGGGGTAATGAGCAGTTCTTC
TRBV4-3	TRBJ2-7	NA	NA	CASSQHRDEQYF	TGCGCCAGCAGCCAACACAGGGACGAGCAGTACTTC
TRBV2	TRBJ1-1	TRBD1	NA	CAIIGRTGNTEAFF	TGTGCCATCATAGGCCGGACAGGAAACACTGAAGCTTTCTTT
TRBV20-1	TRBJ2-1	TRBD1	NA	CSARDLGQAYNEQFF	TGCAGTGCTAGAGATTTGGGACAGGCCTACAATGAGCAGTTCTTC
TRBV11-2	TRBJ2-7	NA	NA	CASETGQAYEQYF	TGTGCCAGCGAGACAGGCCAGGCGTACGAGCAGTACTTC
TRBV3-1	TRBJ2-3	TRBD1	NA	CASSQTGQPSLTDTQYF	TGTGCCAGCAGCCAGACGGGACAGCCGAGCCTCACAGATACGCAGTATTTT
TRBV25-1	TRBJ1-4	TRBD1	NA	CASSELRDRGANNEKLFF	TGTGCCAGCAGTGAACTCCGGGACAGGGGGGCGAACAATGAAAAACTGTTTTTT